The present T cell receptor (beta chain) was sequenced within a study of shared T cell receptors in the human thymus. The count of this clone is one. The table came from immunoSEQ multiplex PCR; TCRdb's copy has only in-frame clones and leaves some out. Of about 660,000 clones in the sample, about 90% are singletons; the top ten hold about 0.0094%. V was clipped by 6 bases and J by 8 bases; unmatched bases: 6. CDR1 and CDR2 (germline): MDHEN, SYDVKM. CDR3 length: 14 residues. This sample also appeared in a second study, on human thymus T cells. That source reports: Thymic tissue was derived from resections collected during corrective heart surgery. Thymic and blood repertoires appeared to show biased V and J gene usage. Related reports documented highly overlapping thymic repertoires among unrelated individuals.

This TCR derives from a boy younger than two with a congenital heart defect. The source material was thymocytes. This sequence joins TRBV28 and TRBJ2-6, with 8 bases fitting TRBD1. The CDR3 loop reads CASSPNRGTNVLTF. Written as DNA, the CDR3 is TGTGCCAGCAGCCCGAACAGGGGGACCAACGTCCTGACTTTC.